This entry features one T cell receptor beta chain sequence. What it binds is not known. This specimen belongs to a study of OX40 agonist ivuxolimab in advanced cancers. About the research overall: Patients undergoing dose escalation presented with hepatocellular carcinoma, melanoma, renal cell or head and neck cancer. Regarding the study as a whole: More expanded clones were seen, on average, in CD8+ T cells than in CD4+. The study did not work out the antigen specificity of the expanded peripheral T cells.

The CDR3 length is 16 residues. CDR1 MGHDK and CDR2 SYGVNS come from the germline V gene. The V and J ends lost 2 bases and 3 bases respectively, with 13 bases between them. This table comes from immunoSEQ multiplex PCR, and its TCRdb copy is limited to in-frame clones, with some not included. Among some 100,000 clones listed, almost 90% were seen once. The rearrangement uses TRBV25-1 and TRBJ2-2, with a weak D call TRBD1 (6 bases). Here the sequenced sample was CD4+ or CD8+ T cells sorted from blood, taken in a trial of the OX40 agonist ivuxolimab. This clonotype originated in an adult with an advanced solid tumor such as melanoma, head and neck, liver or kidney cancer. As DNA, the CDR3 is TGTGCCAGCAGTGAAAGGGGCAGGGGAGACACCGGGGAGCTGTTTTTT. Translated: CASSERGRGDTGELFF.